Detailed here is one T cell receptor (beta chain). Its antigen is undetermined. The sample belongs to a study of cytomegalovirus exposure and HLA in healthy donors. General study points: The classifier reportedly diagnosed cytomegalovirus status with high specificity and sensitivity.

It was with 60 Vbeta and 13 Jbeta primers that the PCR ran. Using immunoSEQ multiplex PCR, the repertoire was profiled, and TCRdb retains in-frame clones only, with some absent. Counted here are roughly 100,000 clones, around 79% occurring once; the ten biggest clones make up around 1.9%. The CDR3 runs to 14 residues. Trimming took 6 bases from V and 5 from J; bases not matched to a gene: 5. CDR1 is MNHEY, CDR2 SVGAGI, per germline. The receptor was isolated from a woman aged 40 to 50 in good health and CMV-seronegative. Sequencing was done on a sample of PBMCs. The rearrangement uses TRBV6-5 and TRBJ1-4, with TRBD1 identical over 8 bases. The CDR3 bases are TGTGCCAGCAGGGGGACAGGAGGCAATGAAAAACTGTTTTTT. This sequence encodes CASRGTGGNEKLFF.